The 14 T cell receptor beta chains given below trace back to one sample, sequenced in a study of Ad26.COV2.S vaccination and SARS-CoV-2 variants. Treatment here: approximately 18 received Ad26.COV2.S at low or high dose, single or two shots; several received placebo; per-sample allocation not given. It was on day 63 after the first vaccine or placebo injection that samples were taken. Clones were read by immunoSEQ multiplex PCR, and TCRdb kept only the in-frame ones, dropping some. Seen here are hundreds of thousands of clones, roughly nine tenths observed once, and the top ten hold about 1.5%. Sequenced here: peripheral blood, sampled in a trial of Ad26.COV2.S vaccine versus placebo. These receptors originate from a person aged 18-60 years who received the Ad26.COV2.S COVID-19 vaccine or a placebo.

The chain is built from TRBV20-1 and TRBJ2-7, with 10 bases that match TRBD2. This CDR3 comprises 15 residues. V lost 4 bases and J lost 0; bases outside the gene matches: 6. CDR1 is DFQATT, CDR2 SNEGSKA, per germline (reference sequence). The CDR3 DNA reads TGCAGTGCTAATGAGGGACTAGCGTACTCCTACGAGCAGTACTTC. It codes for CSANEGLAYSYEQYF.

V is TRBV25-1 and J is TRBJ1-1; TRBD1 is a possible D gene (6 bases). CDR3 length: 13 residues. Trimming took off 8 bases at V and 6 bases at J, with 16 bases between the two ends. CDR1 is MGHDK, CDR2 SYGVNS, per germline. As DNA, the CDR3 is TGTGCCAGCGTCGGGGGGCGCATCTCTGAAGCTTTCTTT. Translated: CASVGGRISEAFF. Combining the CDR3 with reference TRBV25-1 and TRBJ1-1 gives the whole variable domain EADIYQTPRYLVIGTGKKITLECSQTMGHDKMYWYQQDPGMELHLIHYSYGVNSTEKGDLSSESTVSRIRTEHFPLTLESARPSHTSQYLCASVGGRISEAFFGQGTRLTVV.

The chain has TRBV19 and TRBJ1-5; weak D call: TRBD1 (5 bases). The V gene lost 3 bases and the J gene lost 4 bases, with 16 bases spanning the gap. The CDR3 runs 16 residues. Germline V gene sequence: CDR1 LNHDA, CDR2 SQIVND (reference sequence). The CDR3 DNA reads TGTGCCAGTAGTATGGAGAGGGGAGGTTTTAATCAGCCCCAGCATTTT. This gives the protein CASSMERGGFNQPQHF.

The rearrangement joins TRBV6-6 to TRBJ1-5; no firm D call. V was pared by 6 bases and J by 0 bases, with 12 bases between. From germline, CDR1 is MNHNY and CDR2 SVGAGI (reference sequence). The CDR3 runs 15 residues. The DNA for the CDR3 is TGTGCCAGCAGGTCCTTATCCTATAGCAATCAGCCCCAGCATTTT. It encodes CASRSLSYSNQPQHF.

V usage is TRBV2 and J usage is TRBJ2-7; 8 positions match TRBD2. The V and J ends lost 9 bases and 5 bases, in that order; junction bases with no gene match: 9. This CDR3 region has 13 residues. Germline V lookup: CDR1 SNHLY, CDR2 FYNNEI. The DNA of the CDR3 is TGTGCCAGGACGGGGATAGCGGGGAACGAGCAGTACTTC. This gives the protein CARTGIAGNEQYF.

The chain recombines TRBV30 with TRBJ1-6; no definite D call. This CDR3 spans 16 amino acids. Germline V gene data show CDR1 as GTSNPN and CDR2 as SVGIG (reference sequence). Trimming cost V 3 bases and J 0 bases, with 12 bases left between them. The CDR3 loop reads CAWRGQVSSYNSPLHF. DNA of the CDR3: TGTGCCTGGAGGGGCCAGGTTAGCTCCTATAATTCACCCCTCCACTTT. The full variable domain, in which reference TRBV30 and TRBJ1-6 provide the parts outside the CDR3, is SQTIHQWPATLVQPVGSPLSLECTVEGTSNPNLYWYRQAAGRGLQLLFYSVGIGQISSEVPQNLSASRPQDRQFILSSKKLLLSDSGFYLCAWRGQVSSYNSPLHFGNGTRLTVT.

This clone was counted once. The chain couples TRBV7-2 to TRBJ2-3; D unresolved. The CDR3 extends over 15 amino acids. Trimming removed 5 bases at V and 6 bases at J, with 18 bases between. In germline, CDR1 is SGHTA, CDR2 FQGNSA. The CDR3 sequence: CASSPSGGPWDTQYF. The CDR3 region has the DNA TGTGCCAGCAGCCCCTCGGGTGGTCCGTGGGATACGCAGTATTTT. Looking up the rest from reference TRBV7-2 and TRBJ2-3 gives the full variable domain: GAGVSQSPSNKVTEKGKDVELRCDPISGHTALYWYRQSLGQGLEFLIYFQGNSAPDKSGLPSDRFSAERTGGSVSTLTIQRTQQEDSAVYLCASSPSGGPWDTQYFGPGTRLTVL.

The chain carries TRBV4-3 and TRBJ2-3; D unresolved. The V gene lost 0 bases and the J gene lost 4 bases, with 14 bases spanning the gap. This CDR3 has 16 amino acids. The germline V gene encodes CDR1 LGHNA and CDR2 YSLEER. The CDR3 is CASSQDERIGADTQYF. The CDR3 bases are TGCGCCAGCAGCCAAGATGAAAGGATTGGGGCAGATACGCAGTATTTT.

The chain employs TRBV19 and TRBJ2-7; 9 bases fit TRBD1. The germline gives CDR1 LNHDA, CDR2 SQIVND (reference sequence). The ends lost 4 bases at V and 6 bases at J; junction bases unmatched: 10. This CDR3 spans 15 amino acids. This CDR3 reads CASSRRQGEAFEQYF. CDR3 nucleotide sequence: TGTGCCAGTAGTAGGCGACAGGGGGAGGCTTTCGAGCAGTACTTC. The complete variable domain, with remaining parts taken from reference TRBV19 and TRBJ2-7, reads DGGITQSPKYLFRKEGQNVTLSCEQNLNHDAMYWYRQDPGQGLRLIYYSQIVNDFQKGDIAEGYSVSREKKESFPLTVTSAQKNPTAFYLCASSRRQGEAFEQYFGPGTRLTVT.

The chain is built from TRBV9 and TRBJ1-1; D is possibly TRBD1 (5 bases). V was cut by 1 base and J by 1 base, with 8 bases left in between. The CDR3 has 14 amino acids. Per the germline V gene, CDR1 is SGDLS and CDR2 is YYNGEE. DNA of the CDR3: TGTGCCAGCAGCGTAACGGGGCCGAACACTGAAGCTTTCTTT. It yields the protein CASSVTGPNTEAFF.

The V and J genes are TRBV18 and TRBJ2-3, with 8 bases lining up with TRBD2. CDR1 is KGHSH, CDR2 LQKENI, per germline. V was clipped by 4 bases and J by 6 bases; unmatched bases: 3. CDR3 size: 13 residues. Here the CDR3 reads CASSLTSGDTQYF. The CDR3 nucleotides are TGTGCCAGCTCACTTACTAGCGGCGATACGCAGTATTTT.

The V and J genes are TRBV24-1 and TRBJ2-1; 7 bases align to TRBD2. This CDR3 spans 15 amino acids. CDR1 is KGHDR, CDR2 SFDVKD, per germline. V shed 1 base and J 10 bases; nucleotides not matched to a gene: 9. The CDR3 DNA reads TGTGCCACCAGTGATTTTGGAGCGGGACCCCCGGAGCAGTTCTTC. Translating it yields CATSDFGAGPPEQFF.

The CDR3 sequence is CASSPTLGSSYEQYF. The CDR3 nucleotides are TGTGCCAGCAGCCCGACATTGGGCAGCTCCTACGAGCAGTACTTC. The V gene is TRBV7-2, the J gene TRBJ2-7; D uncertain. CDR1 is SGHTA, CDR2 FQGNSA, per germline. Trimming removed 5 bases from V and 0 bases from J, with 14 bases in between. This CDR3 is 15 amino acids long.

The V gene is TRBV11-2, the J gene TRBJ2-1, with D unclear. CDR3 length: 15 residues. Germline V gene lookup returns CDR1 SGHAT and CDR2 FQNNGV. V was trimmed by 3 bases and J by 1 base, leaving 10 bases between them. The CDR3 sequence: CASSFMRSSYNEQFF. DNA of the CDR3: TGTGCCAGCAGCTTCATGCGGTCGTCCTACAATGAGCAGTTCTTC.